The rows below give T cell receptor beta chains drawn from one sample of a study of patients and donors after allogeneic stem cell transplantation. TCRdb re-analysed the RT-PCR reads in MiXCR, keeping a single row per CDR3 protein. In the table there are about 160,000 distinct CDR3 sequences, approximately 35% of which are singletons. Sequencing was performed on blood, either unsorted or a sorted T cell fraction (not recorded which). The receptors were gathered from a human donor who was either an allogeneic HSCT recipient or a stem cell or donor lymphocyte infusion donor (not recorded which). It is not recorded whose cells these are; they may come from a transplant donor. Each CDR3 is given with its conserved first and last residue. The D gene is left open where the match is weak. The size field is filled for only some rows; it gives once, few, many or a size class.

CDR3nt,CDR3aa,abundance,v_gene,j_gene,d_gene
TGTGCCAGCGGCAAAAACGTAGGCCAGCCCCAGCATTTT,CASGKNVGQPQHF,NA,TRBV6-6,TRBJ1-5,NA
TGCGCCAGCAGGGACCATTCCTACGAGCAGTACTTC,CASRDHSYEQYF,NA,TRBV5-1,TRBJ2-7,NA
TGTGCCAGCAGTTACGGCAGGAGAATGTTTGACACCATATATTTT,CASSYGRRMFDTIYF,NA,TRBV6-6,TRBJ1-3,NA
TGTGCCAGCGCCGCCGGCAGGGAGAATCAGCCCCAGCATTTT,CASAAGRENQPQHF,few,TRBV2,TRBJ1-5,NA
TGTGCCAGCAGTTTAACGATGCGGGGGTGGGAGACAGATACGCAGTATTTT,CASSLTMRGWETDTQYF,few,TRBV27,TRBJ2-3,TRBD2
TGCGCCAGCAGTGAGAAGGGGAACACTGAAGCTTTCTTT,CASSEKGNTEAFF,NA,TRBV10-2,TRBJ1-1,NA
TGTGCCAGCAGTCCCTCGGACAGATTTAGCAATCAGCCCCAGCATTTT,CASSPSDRFSNQPQHF,few,TRBV12-3/TRBV12-4,TRBJ1-5,NA
TGTGCCTGGAGTGGAGACGGCAGAGATACGCAGTATTTT,CAWSGDGRDTQYF,NA,TRBV30,TRBJ2-3,NA
TGTGCCAGCAGTTTAGCTATTTCTAGCACAGATACGCAGTATTTT,CASSLAISSTDTQYF,few,TRBV12-3/TRBV12-4,TRBJ2-3,NA
TGTGCCAGCAGCTCCCCTAGCGGACGCGGCGGGGAGCTGTTTTTT,CASSSPSGRGGELFF,few,TRBV7-9,TRBJ2-2,TRBD2
TGTGCCAGCACCAGGGAGGGCAGTCTGCCCGATACGCAGTATTTT,CASTREGSLPDTQYF,few,TRBV9,TRBJ2-3,TRBD2
TGTGCCACAATCCCAGGGGGCGGTGAGACCCAGTACTTC,CATIPGGGETQYF,NA,TRBV12-3/TRBV12-4,TRBJ2-5,TRBD1
TGTGCCAGCAGCCCCCGGGACAGGGAAAAGGAAAAACTGTTTTTT,CASSPRDREKEKLFF,few,TRBV7-6,TRBJ1-4,TRBD1
TGTGCCAGCAGTTACGCCCCAGGTCAGCCCCAGCATTTT,CASSYAPGQPQHF,NA,TRBV6-6,TRBJ1-5,NA
TGTGCCAGCAGTTACCCAACCCTGGGGAACACTGAAGCTTTCTTT,CASSYPTLGNTEAFF,few,TRBV6-6,TRBJ1-1,NA
TGTGCCATCAGTGAGTCCGGCGACGGCAACACTGAAGCTTTCTTT,CAISESGDGNTEAFF,NA,TRBV10-3,TRBJ1-1,NA
TGTGCCAGCAGTTTGGACCAGGCAAGGAGCGGCAATCAGCCCCAGCATTTT,CASSLDQARSGNQPQHF,few,TRBV12-3/TRBV12-4,TRBJ1-5,NA
TGTGCCACCAGTGAGTCGGACAGGGGTGATGGCTACACCTTC,CATSESDRGDGYTF,NA,TRBV24-1,TRBJ1-2,TRBD1
TGTGCCAGCAGTGAACGGACAGGACGATCTAACTATGGCTACACCTTC,CASSERTGRSNYGYTF,NA,TRBV6-1,TRBJ1-2,TRBD1
TGTGCCAGCAGTGAAACTCGCCGGTACTATGGCTACACCTTC,CASSETRRYYGYTF,NA,TRBV6-1,TRBJ1-2,NA
TGCGCCAGCAGCTTGGCCGAAAGCAGACCGAACTATGGCTACACCTTC,CASSLAESRPNYGYTF,many,TRBV5-1,TRBJ1-2,NA